The source of this TCR beta chain is a study of T cells expressing NK-cell markers. From the 5' RACE reads, TCRdb lists one entry per CDR3 protein and no DNA. Its table records more than 400,000 distinct CDR3 sequences. The sequencing input was blood T cells: a sorted CD56 or NKG2C T cell subset, CD4+ or CD8+ T cells, or bulk PBMC T cells (not recorded which). The sequence was obtained from a woman aged 18 to 75 in good health.

The CDR3 spells CASSRPGPTASYTF. The rearrangement uses TRBV4-1 and TRBJ1-2; TCRdb outputs TRBD1, but without DNA this stays unchecked. The CDR3 extends over 14 amino acids. Germline CDR1 is MGHRA and CDR2 is YSYEKL.